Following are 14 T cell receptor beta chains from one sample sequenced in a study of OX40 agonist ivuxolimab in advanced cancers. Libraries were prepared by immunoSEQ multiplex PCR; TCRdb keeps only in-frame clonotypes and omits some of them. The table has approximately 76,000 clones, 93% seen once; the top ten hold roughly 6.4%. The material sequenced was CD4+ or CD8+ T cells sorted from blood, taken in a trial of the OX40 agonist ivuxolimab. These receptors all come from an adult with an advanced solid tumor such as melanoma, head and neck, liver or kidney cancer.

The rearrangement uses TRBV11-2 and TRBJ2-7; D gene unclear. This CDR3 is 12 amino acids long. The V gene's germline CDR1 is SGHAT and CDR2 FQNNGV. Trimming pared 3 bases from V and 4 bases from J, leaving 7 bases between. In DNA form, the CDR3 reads TGTGCCAGCAGCTTCGGGCAGTACGAGCAGTACTTC. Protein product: CASSFGQYEQYF.

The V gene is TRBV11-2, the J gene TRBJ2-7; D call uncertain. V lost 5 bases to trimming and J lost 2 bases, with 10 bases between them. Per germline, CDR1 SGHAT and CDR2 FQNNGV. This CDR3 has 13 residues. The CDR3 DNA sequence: TGTGCCAGCAGCGTAAGGACCGCCTACGAGCAGTACTTC. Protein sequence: CASSVRTAYEQYF. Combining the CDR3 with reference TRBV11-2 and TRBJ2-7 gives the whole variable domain EAGVAQSPRYKIIEKRQSVAFWCNPISGHATLYWYQQILGQGPKLLIQFQNNGVVDDSQLPKDRFSAERLKGVDSTLKIQPAKLEDSAVYLCASSVRTAYEQYFGPGTRLTVT.

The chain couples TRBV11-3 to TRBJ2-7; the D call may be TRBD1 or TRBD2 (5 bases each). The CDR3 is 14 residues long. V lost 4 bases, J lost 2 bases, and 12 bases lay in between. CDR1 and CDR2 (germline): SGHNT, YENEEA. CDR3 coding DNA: TGTGCCAGCAGCTCCTCCAGGGACCCCTACGAGCAGTACTTC. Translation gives CASSSSRDPYEQYF.

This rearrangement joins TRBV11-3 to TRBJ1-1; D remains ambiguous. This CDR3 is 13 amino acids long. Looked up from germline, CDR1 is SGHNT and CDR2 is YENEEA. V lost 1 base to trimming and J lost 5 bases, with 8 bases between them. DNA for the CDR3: TGTGCCAGCAGCTTAGGTTGGGGTACTGAAGCTTTCTTT. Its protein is CASSLGWGTEAFF.

CDR3 sequence reads: CASSLSWWGAAGNTIYF. CDR3 nucleotides: TGTGCCAGCAGCTTGTCTTGGTGGGGGGCTGCTGGAAACACCATATATTTT. The chain is built from TRBV7-8 and TRBJ1-3, with D possibly being TRBD1 (6 bases). Germline V gene lookup returns CDR1 SGHVS and CDR2 FQNEAQ. V was shortened by 3 bases and J by 2 bases, with 17 bases between the two germline ends. The CDR3 covers 17 residues.

As DNA, the CDR3 is TGTGCCAGCAGCTTGACATCGAGACTAGCGTCCGGGGCCAACGTCCTGACTTTC. Its translation: CASSLTSRLASGANVLTF. This chain uses TRBV5-8 with TRBJ2-6; TRBD2 matches at 8 bases. CDR3 length: 18 residues. With 1 base clipped from V and 4 bases from J, the junction kept 10 bases outside the gene matches. Germline loops: CDR1 SGHTS, CDR2 YDEGEE. The variable domain in full, with the rest retrieved from reference TRBV5-8 and TRBJ2-6, is EAGVTQSPTHLIKTRGQQATLRCSPISGHTSVYWYQQALGLGLQFLLWYDEGEERNRGNFPPRFSGRQFPNYSSELNVNALELEDSALYLCASSLTSRLASGANVLTFGAGSRLTVL.

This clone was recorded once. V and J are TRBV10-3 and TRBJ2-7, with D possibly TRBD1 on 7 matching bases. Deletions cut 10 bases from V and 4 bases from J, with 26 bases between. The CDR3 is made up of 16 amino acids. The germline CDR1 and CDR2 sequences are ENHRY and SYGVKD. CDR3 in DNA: TGTGCCACCTTTCCGGGGCGGGACAGAGGGTTTTACGAGCAGTACTTC. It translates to CATFPGRDRGFYEQYF.

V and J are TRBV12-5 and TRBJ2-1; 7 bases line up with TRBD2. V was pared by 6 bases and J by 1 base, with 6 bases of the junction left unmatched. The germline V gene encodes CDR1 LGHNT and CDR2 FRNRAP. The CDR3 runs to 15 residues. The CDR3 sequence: CASGRGVESYNEQFF. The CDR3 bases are TGTGCTAGTGGCCGGGGGGTGGAATCCTACAATGAGCAGTTCTTC.

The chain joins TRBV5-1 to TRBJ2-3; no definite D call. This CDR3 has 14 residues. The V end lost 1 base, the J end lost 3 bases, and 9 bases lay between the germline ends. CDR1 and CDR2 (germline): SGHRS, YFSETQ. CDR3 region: CASSLKAGTDTQYF. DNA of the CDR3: TGCGCCAGCAGCTTGAAGGCCGGGACAGATACGCAGTATTTT.

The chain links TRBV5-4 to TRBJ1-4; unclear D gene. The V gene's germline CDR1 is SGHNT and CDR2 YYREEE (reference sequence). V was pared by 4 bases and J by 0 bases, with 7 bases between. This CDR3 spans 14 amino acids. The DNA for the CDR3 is TGTGCCAGCAGCCTCATTGCAACTAATGAAAAACTGTTTTTT. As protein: CASSLIATNEKLFF.

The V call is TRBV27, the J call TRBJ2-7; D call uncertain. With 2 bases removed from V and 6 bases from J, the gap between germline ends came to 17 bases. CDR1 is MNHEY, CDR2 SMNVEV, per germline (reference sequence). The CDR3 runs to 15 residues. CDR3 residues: CASSLGPPGRVEQYF. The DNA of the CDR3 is TGTGCCAGCAGTTTAGGCCCGCCAGGAAGGGTCGAGCAGTACTTC.

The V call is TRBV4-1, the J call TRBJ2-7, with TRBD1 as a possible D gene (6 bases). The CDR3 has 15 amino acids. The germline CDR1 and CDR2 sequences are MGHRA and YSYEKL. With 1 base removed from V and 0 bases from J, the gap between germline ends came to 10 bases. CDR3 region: CASSQVGASSYEQYF. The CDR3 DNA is TGCGCCAGCAGCCAAGTGGGGGCTAGCTCCTACGAGCAGTACTTC.

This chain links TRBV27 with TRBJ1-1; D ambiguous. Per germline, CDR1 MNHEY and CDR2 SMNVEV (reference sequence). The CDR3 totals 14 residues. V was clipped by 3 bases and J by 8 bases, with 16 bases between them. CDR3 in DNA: TGTGCCAGCAGTTTTGGCGGAAAAGGGTCGGAAGCTTTCTTT. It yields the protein CASSFGGKGSEAFF.

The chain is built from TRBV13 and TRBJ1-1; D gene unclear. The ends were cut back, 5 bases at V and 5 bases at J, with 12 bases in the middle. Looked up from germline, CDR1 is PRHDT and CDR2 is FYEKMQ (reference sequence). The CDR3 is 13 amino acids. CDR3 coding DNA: TGTGCCAGCAGCCTCTCTTCCGAGACTGAAGCTTTCTTT. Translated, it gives CASSLSSETEAFF.